Here is one T cell receptor (beta chain) with its context. Some clones are missing from TCRdb's copy, which holds only in-frame ones; the method was immunoSEQ multiplex PCR. The sample has 90,000 to 100,000 clones, approximately 83% seen once. With 4 bases clipped from V and 7 bases from J, the junction kept 9 bases outside the gene matches. The germline gives CDR1 MNHEY, CDR2 SVGAGI. The CDR3 runs 15 residues. The sample belongs to a study of OX40 agonist ivuxolimab in advanced cancers. Study-level background: The drug used for patients, ivuxolimab, was an agonistic anti-OX40 (CD134) antibody.

The chain combines TRBV6-5 with TRBJ1-4; 7 bases map to TRBD1. This sequence originates from an adult with an advanced solid tumor such as melanoma, head and neck, liver or kidney cancer. The source material was CD4+ or CD8+ T cells sorted from blood, sampled in a trial of the OX40 agonist ivuxolimab. In DNA, the CDR3 is TGTGCCAGCAGTTTTTACAGGGGAATAAGTGAAAAACTGTTTTTT. As protein: CASSFYRGISEKLFF.